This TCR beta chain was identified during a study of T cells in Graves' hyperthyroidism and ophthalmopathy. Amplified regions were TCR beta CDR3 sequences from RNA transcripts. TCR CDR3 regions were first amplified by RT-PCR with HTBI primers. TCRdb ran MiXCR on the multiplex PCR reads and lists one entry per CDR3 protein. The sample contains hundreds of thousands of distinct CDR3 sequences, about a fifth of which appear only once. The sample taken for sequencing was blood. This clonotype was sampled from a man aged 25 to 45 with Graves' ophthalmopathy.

The DNA of the CDR3 is TGTGCCACCAGGGAAACAGTCCAAGAGACCCAGTACTTC. This codes for CATRETVQETQYF. The chain employs TRBV10-3 and TRBJ2-5, with D possibly TRBD1 on 5 matching bases. V lost 10 bases and J lost 1, with 13 bases in between. Germline V gene lookup returns CDR1 ENHRY and CDR2 SYGVKD. This CDR3 contains 13 residues.